This T cell receptor (beta chain) was sequenced in a study of lymphopenia after photon versus proton radiotherapy. The study, taken as a whole, reports: Relative stability marked proton patients; photon patients lost diversity and naive cells. Better survival with proton therapy was suggested as possible, not demonstrated.

Repertoires were generated with immunoSEQ multiplex PCR, while TCRdb's copy carries only in-frame clones and drops some. This table has about 83,000 clones, more than 70% appearing once. The CDR3 totals 15 residues. The ends lost 3 bases at V and 5 bases at J; junction bases unmatched: 6. Germline V lookup: CDR1 MGHRA, CDR2 YSYEKL. Concerning this clone: As yet, its antigen is unknown.

The starting material was peripheral blood, obtained from a patient treated with proton-based radiotherapy. V and J are TRBV4-1 and TRBJ2-1; 8 bases match TRBD1. The receptor was isolated from a man between 60 and 75 years old with pancreatic cancer. CDR3 bases: TGCGCCAGCAGCCAGGACGACAGGGGCGACAATGAGCAGTTCTTC. It is translated as CASSQDDRGDNEQFF.